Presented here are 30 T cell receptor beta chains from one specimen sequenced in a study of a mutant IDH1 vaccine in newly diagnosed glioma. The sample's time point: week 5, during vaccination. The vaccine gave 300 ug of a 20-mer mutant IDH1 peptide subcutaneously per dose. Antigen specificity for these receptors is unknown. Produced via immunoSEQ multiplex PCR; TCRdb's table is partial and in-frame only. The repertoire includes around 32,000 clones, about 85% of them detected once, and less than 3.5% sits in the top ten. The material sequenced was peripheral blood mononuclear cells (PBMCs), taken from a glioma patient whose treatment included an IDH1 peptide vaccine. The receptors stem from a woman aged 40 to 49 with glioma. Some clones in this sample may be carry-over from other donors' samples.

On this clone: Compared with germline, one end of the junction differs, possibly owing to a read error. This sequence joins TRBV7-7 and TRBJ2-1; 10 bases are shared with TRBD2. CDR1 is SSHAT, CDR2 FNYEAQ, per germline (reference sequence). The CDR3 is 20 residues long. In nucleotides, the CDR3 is TGTGCTAGCAGCTTAGGTTCGTGGACTAGCGGCAGTAGCTCCTACAATGAGCAGTTCTTC. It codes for CASSLGSWTSGSSSYNEQFF.

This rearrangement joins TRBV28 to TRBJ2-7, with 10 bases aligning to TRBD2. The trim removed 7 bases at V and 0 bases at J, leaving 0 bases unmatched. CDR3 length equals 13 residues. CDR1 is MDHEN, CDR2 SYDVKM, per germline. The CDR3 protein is CASTSGSSYEQYF. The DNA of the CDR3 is TGTGCCAGCACTAGCGGGAGCTCCTACGAGCAGTACTTC.

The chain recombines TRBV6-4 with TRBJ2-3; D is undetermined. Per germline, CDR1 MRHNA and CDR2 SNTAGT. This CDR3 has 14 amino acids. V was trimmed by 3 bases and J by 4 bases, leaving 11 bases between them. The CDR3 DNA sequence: TGTGCCAGCAGTGATCCGGCTTTACCAGATACGCAGTATTTT. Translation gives CASSDPALPDTQYF.

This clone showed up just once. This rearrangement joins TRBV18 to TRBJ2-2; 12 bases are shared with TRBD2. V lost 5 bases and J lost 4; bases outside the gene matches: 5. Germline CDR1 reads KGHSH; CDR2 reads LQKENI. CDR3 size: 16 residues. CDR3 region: CASSIGLAGSTGELFF. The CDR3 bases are TGTGCCAGCTCAATCGGACTAGCGGGAAGCACCGGGGAGCTGTTTTTT.

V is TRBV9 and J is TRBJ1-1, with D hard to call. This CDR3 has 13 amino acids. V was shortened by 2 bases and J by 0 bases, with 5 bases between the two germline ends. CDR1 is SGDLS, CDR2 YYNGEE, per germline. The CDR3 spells CASSVMVNTEAFF. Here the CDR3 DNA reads TGTGCCAGCAGCGTCATGGTGAACACTGAAGCTTTCTTT.

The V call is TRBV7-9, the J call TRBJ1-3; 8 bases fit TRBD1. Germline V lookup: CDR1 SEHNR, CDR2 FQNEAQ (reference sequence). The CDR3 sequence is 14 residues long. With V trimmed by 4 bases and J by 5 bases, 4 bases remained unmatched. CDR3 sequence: CASSSDRGRNTIYF. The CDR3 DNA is TGTGCCAGCAGCTCTGACAGGGGCCGAAACACCATATATTTT.

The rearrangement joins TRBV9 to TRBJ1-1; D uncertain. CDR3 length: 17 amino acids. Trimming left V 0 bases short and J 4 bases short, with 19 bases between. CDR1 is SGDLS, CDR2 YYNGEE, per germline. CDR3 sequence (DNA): TGTGCCAGCAGCGTAGGGCAGGTAATAGGCTTGGGCACTGAAGCTTTCTTT. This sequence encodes CASSVGQVIGLGTEAFF.

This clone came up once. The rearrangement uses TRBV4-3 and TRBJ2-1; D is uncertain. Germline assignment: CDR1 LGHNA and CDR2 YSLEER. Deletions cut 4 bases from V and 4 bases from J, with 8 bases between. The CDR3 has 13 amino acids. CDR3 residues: CASSRTRYNEQFF. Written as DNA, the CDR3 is TGCGCCAGCAGCCGAACGAGGTACAATGAGCAGTTCTTC.

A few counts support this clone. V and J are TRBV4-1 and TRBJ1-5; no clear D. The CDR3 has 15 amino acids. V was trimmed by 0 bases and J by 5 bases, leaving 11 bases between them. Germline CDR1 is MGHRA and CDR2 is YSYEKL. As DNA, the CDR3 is TGCGCCAGCAGCCAAGACGCCTCCACGGATCAGCCCCAGCATTTT. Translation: CASSQDASTDQPQHF.

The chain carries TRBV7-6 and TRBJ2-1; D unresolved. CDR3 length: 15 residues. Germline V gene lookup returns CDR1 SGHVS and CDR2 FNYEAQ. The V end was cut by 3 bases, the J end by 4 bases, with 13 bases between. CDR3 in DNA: TGTGCCAGCAGCTTGTCAGAACTCATGTACAATGAGCAGTTCTTC. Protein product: CASSLSELMYNEQFF.

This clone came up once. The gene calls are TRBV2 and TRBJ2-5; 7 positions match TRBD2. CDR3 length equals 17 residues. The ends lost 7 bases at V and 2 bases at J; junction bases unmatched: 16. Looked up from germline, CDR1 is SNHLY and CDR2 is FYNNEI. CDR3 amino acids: CASTGRGGTLAQETQYF. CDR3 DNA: TGTGCCAGCACCGGTAGGGGAGGGACTTTAGCACAAGAGACCCAGTACTTC.

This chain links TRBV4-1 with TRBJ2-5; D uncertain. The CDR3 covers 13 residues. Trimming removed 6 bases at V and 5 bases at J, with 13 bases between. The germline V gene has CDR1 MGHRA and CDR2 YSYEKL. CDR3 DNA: TGCGCCAGCAGTCGGTTAGCTATGGAGACCCAGTACTTC. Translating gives CASSRLAMETQYF.

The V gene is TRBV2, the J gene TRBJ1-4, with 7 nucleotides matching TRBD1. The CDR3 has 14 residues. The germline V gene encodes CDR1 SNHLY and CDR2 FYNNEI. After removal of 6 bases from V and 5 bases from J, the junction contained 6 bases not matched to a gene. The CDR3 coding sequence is TGTGCCAGCAGACTGGGACAGTTGAATGAAAAACTGTTTTTT. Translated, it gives CASRLGQLNEKLFF.

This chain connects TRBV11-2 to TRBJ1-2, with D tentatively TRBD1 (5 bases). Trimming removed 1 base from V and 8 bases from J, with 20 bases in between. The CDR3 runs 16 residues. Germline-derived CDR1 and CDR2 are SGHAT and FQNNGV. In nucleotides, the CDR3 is TGTGCCAGCAGCTTAGTCTTTAGGACACGGAGTGTCGGCTACACCTTC. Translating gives CASSLVFRTRSVGYTF.

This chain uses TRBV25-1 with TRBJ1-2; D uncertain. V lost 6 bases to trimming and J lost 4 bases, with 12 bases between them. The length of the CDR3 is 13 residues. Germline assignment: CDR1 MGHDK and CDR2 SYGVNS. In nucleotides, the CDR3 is TGTGCCAGCAGATCGCCCGAGGGCTATGGCTACACCTTC. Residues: CASRSPEGYGYTF.

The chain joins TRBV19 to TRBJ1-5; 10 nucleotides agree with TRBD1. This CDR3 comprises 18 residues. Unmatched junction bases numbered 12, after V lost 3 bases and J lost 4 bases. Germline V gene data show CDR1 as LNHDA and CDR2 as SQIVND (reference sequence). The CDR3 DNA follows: TGTGCCAGTAGTATGGAGAAATCGGGACAGGGGATGAATCAGCCCCAGCATTTT. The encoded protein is CASSMEKSGQGMNQPQHF.

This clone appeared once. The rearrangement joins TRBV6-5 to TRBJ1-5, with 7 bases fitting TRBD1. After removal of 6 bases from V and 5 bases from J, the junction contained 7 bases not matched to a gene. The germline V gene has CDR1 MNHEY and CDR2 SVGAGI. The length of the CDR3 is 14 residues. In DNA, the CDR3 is TGTGCCAGCAGCCGCAGGGGGAAGGATCAGCCCCAGCATTTT. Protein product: CASSRRGKDQPQHF.

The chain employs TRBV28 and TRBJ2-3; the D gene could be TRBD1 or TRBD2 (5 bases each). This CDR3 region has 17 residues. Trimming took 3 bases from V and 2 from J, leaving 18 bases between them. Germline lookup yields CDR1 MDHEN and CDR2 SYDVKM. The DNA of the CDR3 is TGTGCCAGCAGTTTGGGGACCGAGGGGCAACCCACAGATACGCAGTATTTT. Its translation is CASSLGTEGQPTDTQYF.

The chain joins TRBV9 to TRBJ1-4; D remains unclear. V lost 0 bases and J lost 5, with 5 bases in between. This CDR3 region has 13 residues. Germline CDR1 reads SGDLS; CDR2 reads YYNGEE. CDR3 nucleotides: TGTGCCAGCAGCGTAGCCCCAAATGAAAAACTGTTTTTT. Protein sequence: CASSVAPNEKLFF.

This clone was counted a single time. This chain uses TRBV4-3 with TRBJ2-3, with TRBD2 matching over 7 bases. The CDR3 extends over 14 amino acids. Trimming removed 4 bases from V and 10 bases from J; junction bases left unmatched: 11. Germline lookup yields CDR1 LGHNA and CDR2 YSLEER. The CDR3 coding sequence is TGCGCCAGCAGCCGGTTAGAGACCGGGAGGTCGCAGTATTTT. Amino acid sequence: CASSRLETGRSQYF.

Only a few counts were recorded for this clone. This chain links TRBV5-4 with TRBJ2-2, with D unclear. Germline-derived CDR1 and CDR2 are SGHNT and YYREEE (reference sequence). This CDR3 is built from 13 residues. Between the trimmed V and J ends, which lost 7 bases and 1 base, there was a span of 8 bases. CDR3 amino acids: CASVELNTGELFF. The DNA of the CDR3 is TGTGCCAGCGTGGAGCTGAACACCGGGGAGCTGTTTTTT.

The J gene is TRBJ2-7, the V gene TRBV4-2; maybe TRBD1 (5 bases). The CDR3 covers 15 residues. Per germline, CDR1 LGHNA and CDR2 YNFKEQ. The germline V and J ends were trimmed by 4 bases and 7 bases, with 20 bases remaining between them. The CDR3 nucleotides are TGTGCCAGCAGCCCCGTCGGCAGGGAAAGTAGGGAGCAGTACTTC. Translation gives CASSPVGRESREQYF.

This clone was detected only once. This CDR3 reads CASSGGAAGVPYEQYF. In DNA form, the CDR3 reads TGTGCCAGCAGCGGGGGTGCGGCGGGAGTGCCCTACGAGCAGTACTTC. This chain joins TRBV9 and TRBJ2-7, with 7 bases matching TRBD2. Trimming took 3 bases from V and 2 from J; bases not matched to a gene: 11. Germline loops: CDR1 SGDLS, CDR2 YYNGEE. The CDR3 totals 16 residues.

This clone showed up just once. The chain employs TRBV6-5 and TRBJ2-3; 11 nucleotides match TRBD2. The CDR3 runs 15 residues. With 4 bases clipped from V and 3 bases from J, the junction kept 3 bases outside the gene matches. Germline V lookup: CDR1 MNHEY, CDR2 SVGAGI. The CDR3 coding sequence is TGTGCCAGCAGTTCCCGACTAGCGGGGACAGATACGCAGTATTTT. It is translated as CASSSRLAGTDTQYF.

The CDR3 spells CASSTGTLSNQPQHF. CDR3 sequence (DNA): TGTGCCAGCAGCACCGGGACTCTTAGCAATCAGCCCCAGCATTTT. J is TRBJ1-5 and V is TRBV5-8, with D possibly TRBD1 on 5 matching bases. Germline assignment: CDR1 SGHTS and CDR2 YDEGEE. The CDR3 length is 15 residues. Trimming took off 4 bases at V and 0 bases at J, with 11 bases between the two ends.

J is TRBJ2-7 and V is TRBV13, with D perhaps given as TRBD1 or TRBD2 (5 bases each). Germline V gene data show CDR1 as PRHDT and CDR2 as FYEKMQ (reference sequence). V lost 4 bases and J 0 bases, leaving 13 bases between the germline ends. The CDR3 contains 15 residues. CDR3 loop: CASSSNRDGSYEQYF. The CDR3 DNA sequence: TGTGCCAGCAGCTCTAACCGGGACGGCTCCTACGAGCAGTACTTC.

This CDR3 reads CASSLASGARAYEQYF. CDR3 in DNA: TGTGCCAGCAGCTTAGCATCAGGGGCTCGGGCCTACGAGCAGTACTTC. The rearrangement uses TRBV7-6 and TRBJ2-7; TRBD1 might be the D (6 bases). CDR3 size: 16 residues. V lost 0 bases to trimming and J lost 2 bases, with 14 bases between them. Looked up from germline, CDR1 is SGHVS and CDR2 is FNYEAQ.

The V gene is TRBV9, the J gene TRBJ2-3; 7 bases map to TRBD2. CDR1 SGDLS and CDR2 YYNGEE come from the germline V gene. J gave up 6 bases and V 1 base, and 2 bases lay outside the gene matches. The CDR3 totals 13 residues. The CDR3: CASSVWGGDTQYF. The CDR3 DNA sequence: TGTGCCAGCAGCGTATGGGGGGGGGATACGCAGTATTTT.

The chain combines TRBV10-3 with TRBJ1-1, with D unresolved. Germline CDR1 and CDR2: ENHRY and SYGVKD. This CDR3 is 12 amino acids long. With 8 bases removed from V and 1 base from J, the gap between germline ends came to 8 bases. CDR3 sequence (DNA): TGTGCCATCCGACGGCAGAACACTGAAGCTTTCTTT. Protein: CAIRRQNTEAFF.

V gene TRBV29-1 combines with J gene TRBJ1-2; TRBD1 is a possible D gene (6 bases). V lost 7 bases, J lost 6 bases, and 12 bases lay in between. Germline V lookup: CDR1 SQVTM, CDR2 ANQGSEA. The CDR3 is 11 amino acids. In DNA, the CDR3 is TGCAGCGCACAGACAGGTGATGGCTACACCTTC. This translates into CSAQTGDGYTF.